This T cell receptor beta chain was sequenced in a study of patients and donors after allogeneic stem cell transplantation. The CDR3 loop spans 16 amino acids. Trimming took off 1 base at V and 5 bases at J, with 15 bases between the two ends. CDR1 is MGHDK, CDR2 SYGVNS, per germline. TCRdb processed the RT-PCR reads anew with MiXCR; each CDR3 protein has one entry. Among more than 850,000 distinct CDR3 sequences listed, roughly 17% were seen once. The table lists this clonotype with many counts. The J gene is TRBJ2-1, the V gene TRBV25-1; no reliable D call. The material sequenced was blood, either unsorted or a sorted T cell fraction (not recorded which). The sequence derives from a human donor who was either an allogeneic HSCT recipient or a stem cell or donor lymphocyte infusion donor (not recorded which). It is not recorded whose cells these are; they may come from a transplant donor. In nucleotides, the CDR3 is TGTGCCAGCAGTGAATTCGCCGGATCCTTAAACAATGAGCAGTTCTTC. The encoded protein is CASSEFAGSLNNEQFF.